This T cell receptor beta chain comes out of a study of cytomegalovirus exposure and HLA in healthy donors (dated by TCRdb to about 2017). Concerning the study at large: The 500 to 800 repertoires of the first cohort and the roughly 110 validation repertoires were produced on the same platform, according to a later analysis. To predict cytomegalovirus infection status, the study brought together high-throughput TCR immunosequencing, statistical association of individual TCRs with disease status, and machine learning. A separate validation cohort of about 110 different subjects was used in addition to the approximately 670-subject first cohort. The study aimed to test whether signatures of past pathogen exposure could be identified by cataloging public T cell receptors.

Findings and caveats that apply to the study as a whole: The authors suggested that the approach could potentially be extended to other disease states and immunological phenotypes. Three of the identified cytomegalovirus-associated TCR beta chains were confirmed in vitro to be specific for cytomegalovirus antigens. Subsequent analysis determined that TCRs grouped into clusters in the first cohort also showed a tendency toward co-occurrence across the roughly 120 validation repertoires, and 85% to 95% of cluster scores exceeded 0. A later analysis had no HLA typing for the validation cohort, so co-occurrence there was scored across all 130 or so repertoires. Cytomegalovirus status was reported to be diagnosed by the classifier with high specificity and sensitivity in both the original and validation cohorts. The study listed 150 to 200 TCR beta chains as associated with cytomegalovirus. Across donors, most TCR sequences were observed very rarely, whereas some public TCRs were present in many individuals.

V loses 5 bases, J loses 3 bases, and the germline ends lie 15 bases apart. The CDR3 numbers 15 residues from cysteine through phenylalanine. Only CDR3 DNA remains: 45 bases, in frame from the first base. The germline V gene gives CDR1 as SGHTA and CDR2 as FQGTGA. As for this clone: Its cognate antigen has yet to be identified. The input lacks base qualities; no much larger clone sits a single base away.

Library preparation used the immunoSEQ multiplex PCR assay. Per the source publication's procedure: A statistical classification framework was developed to diagnose cytomegalovirus status using the catalog of TCR beta chain sequences. Not all clones reach the TCRdb copy of this immuneACCESS table, which keeps in-frame sequences only. Checked studies attribute under half of the gap to unresolved V genes and leave the rest unexplained. V and J calls plus clone size are reproduced from that table; the DNA served to infer D and trimming. In this sample the table shows tens of thousands of clones, roughly 94% of which occur a single time. Approximately 2.5% of the sample goes to the ten largest clones. Separate from the roughly 650-subject first cohort, the validation cohort of 90 to 150 subjects was the group to which the donors belonged.

The V gene is TRBV7-3 and the J gene is TRBJ2-3; there is no confident call for the D gene. The sequenced sample consisted of PBMCs. The sequence derives from a young man in good health and CMV-seronegative. The sequenced DNA: TGTGCCAGCAGCCCCGGATACTTGAGGACAGATACGCAGTATTTT. Its coded protein is CASSPGYLRTDTQYF.